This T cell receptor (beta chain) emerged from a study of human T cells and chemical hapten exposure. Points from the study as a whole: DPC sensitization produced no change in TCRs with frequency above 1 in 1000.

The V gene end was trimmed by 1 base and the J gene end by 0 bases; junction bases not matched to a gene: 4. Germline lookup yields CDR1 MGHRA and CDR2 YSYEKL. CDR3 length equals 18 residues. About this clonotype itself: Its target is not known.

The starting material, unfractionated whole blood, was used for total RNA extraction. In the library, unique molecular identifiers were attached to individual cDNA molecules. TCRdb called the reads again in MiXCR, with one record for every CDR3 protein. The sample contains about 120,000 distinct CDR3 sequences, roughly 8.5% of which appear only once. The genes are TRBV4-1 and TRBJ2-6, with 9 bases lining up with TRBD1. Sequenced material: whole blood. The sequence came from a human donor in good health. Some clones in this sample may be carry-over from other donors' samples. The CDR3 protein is CASSQVRQGVSGANVLTF. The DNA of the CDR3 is TGCGCCAGCAGCCAAGTGAGACAGGGGGTCTCTGGGGCCAACGTCCTGACTTTC.